A selection of T cell receptor beta chains follows, all from one sample in a study of T cell repertoires in cytomegalovirus infection. TCRdb passed the reads through MiXCR, listing each CDR3 protein once. The data show about 190,000 distinct CDR3 sequences, about a tenth seen once. The sequenced sample was PBMCs. Receptor source: a human donor in good health (CMV status not recorded). Some clones in this sample may be carry-over from other donors' samples. The CDR3 runs from the conserved cysteine through the conserved F or W. D genes are given only for firm matches. Expanded clones are given a class, and other clones once, few, many or no size at all.

j_gene	abundance	v_gene	d_gene	CDR3aa	CDR3nt
TRBJ1-2	-	TRBV4-2	-	CASSQDETDGYGYTF	TGTGCCAGCAGCCAAGACGAGACTGATGGCTATGGCTACACCTTC
TRBJ1-2	many	TRBV7-2	-	CASSSDTRGNYGYTF	TGTGCCAGCAGCTCCGATACCAGAGGCAACTATGGCTACACCTTC
TRBJ1-1	many	TRBV20-1	-	CSASGRGTEAFF	TGCAGTGCTAGCGGGAGGGGCACTGAAGCTTTCTTT
TRBJ1-5	many	TRBV7-2	-	CASSLVGGFQPQHF	TGTGCCAGCAGCTTAGTGGGGGGGTTCCAGCCCCAGCATTTT
TRBJ2-2	many	TRBV7-2	-	CASSDTTGELFF	TGTGCCAGCAGCGACACGACCGGGGAGCTGTTTTTT
TRBJ2-6	many	TRBV19	TRBD1	CASSRTGRSGANVLTF	TGTGCCAGTAGCAGGACAGGGCGCTCTGGGGCCAACGTCCTGACTTTC
TRBJ1-2	many	TRBV4-3	-	CASSQDWQHYGYTF	TGCGCCAGCAGCCAAGATTGGCAGCACTATGGCTACACCTTC
TRBJ1-1	-	TRBV25-1	TRBD1	CASSDDRATEAFF	TGTGCCAGCAGTGACGACAGGGCCACTGAAGCTTTCTTT
TRBJ2-5	few	TRBV7-2	-	CASSGTGQLQETQYF	TGTGCCAGCAGCGGAACCGGACAGCTCCAAGAGACCCAGTACTTC
TRBJ2-5	many	TRBV6-2/TRBV6-3	-	CASSPYEGDRPKETQYF	TGTGCCAGCAGTCCATATGAAGGGGACCGGCCCAAAGAGACCCAGTACTTC
TRBJ2-2	many	TRBV7-2	-	CASSLGGAGVTGELFF	TGTGCCAGCAGCTTAGGTGGGGCAGGGGTCACCGGGGAGCTGTTTTTT
TRBJ1-2	-	TRBV20-1	-	CSASMRSEGYTF	TGCAGTGCTAGTATGCGGTCGGAAGGCTACACCTTC
TRBJ1-1	-	TRBV2	-	CASSVDAGAFF	TGTGCCAGCAGCGTGGACGCTGGAGCTTTCTTT
TRBJ2-7	few	TRBV11-2	TRBD1	CASSLGQALFEQYF	TGTGCCAGCAGCTTGGGACAGGCCTTGTTCGAGCAGTACTTC
TRBJ2-5	many	TRBV10-3	-	CAISKSEGVETQYF	TGTGCCATCAGTAAATCAGAGGGAGTGGAGACCCAGTACTTC
TRBJ2-7	many	TRBV7-2	TRBD2	CASSLALLARYEQYF	TGTGCCAGCAGCTTAGCTTTACTAGCGAGATACGAGCAGTACTTC
TRBJ1-1	many	TRBV7-2	-	CASSFLQGNTEAFF	TGTGCCAGCAGCTTTCTTCAGGGGAACACTGAAGCTTTCTTT
TRBJ1-4	few	TRBV28	-	CASRRTVMNEKLFF	TGTGCCAGCAGGAGGACGGTCATGAATGAAAAACTGTTTTTT
TRBJ2-1	many	TRBV7-2	TRBD2	CASSGTSGRAAYNEQFF	TGTGCCAGCAGCGGTACTAGCGGGAGGGCGGCCTACAATGAGCAGTTCTTC
TRBJ2-4	many	TRBV28	-	CASRQGAKNIQYF	TGTGCCAGCAGACAGGGAGCCAAAAACATTCAGTACTTC
TRBJ2-7	few	TRBV5-1	-	CASRSEDEQYF	TGCGCCAGCAGATCAGAAGACGAGCAGTACTTC
TRBJ2-7	many	TRBV7-2	-	CASSLVFPGYEQYF	TGTGCCAGCAGCTTAGTCTTTCCAGGCTACGAGCAGTACTTC
TRBJ1-1	many	TRBV6-2/TRBV6-3	-	CASSYRTNTEAFF	TGTGCCAGCAGTTACCGGACGAACACTGAAGCTTTCTTT
TRBJ2-1	many	TRBV7-8	TRBD2	CASSLGGPIAGDSYNEQFF	TGTGCCAGCAGCTTGGGGGGTCCGATAGCGGGAGACTCCTACAATGAGCAGTTCTTC
TRBJ2-5	-	TRBV5-1	-	CASSFSPGALETQYF	TGCGCCAGCAGCTTCTCTCCTGGGGCTCTTGAGACCCAGTACTTC
TRBJ1-5	many	TRBV7-9	TRBD1	CASSAGTGQQPQHF	TGTGCCAGCAGCGCCGGGACAGGGCAACAGCCCCAGCATTTT
TRBJ2-6	few	TRBV10-3	-	CAITRALSGANVLTF	TGTGCCATCACCCGGGCCCTATCTGGGGCCAACGTCCTGACTTTC
TRBJ1-1	few	TRBV6-5	-	CASSYSAGDRGAFF	TGTGCCAGCAGTTACTCCGCGGGGGATCGGGGAGCTTTCTTT
TRBJ1-1	few	TRBV5-6	TRBD1	CASSLRGGGKAFF	TGTGCCAGCAGCTTGAGAGGGGGCGGGAAAGCTTTCTTT
TRBJ1-5	few	TRBV28	TRBD1	CASSLPRGQVQPQHF	TGTGCCAGCAGTTTACCCAGGGGGCAGGTTCAGCCCCAGCATTTT
TRBJ2-7	many	TRBV7-2	TRBD2	CASSLERTSRREQYF	TGTGCCAGCAGCTTAGAGAGGACTAGCCGACGCGAGCAGTACTTC
TRBJ2-4	many	TRBV7-9	-	CASSQRDGGDIQYF	TGTGCCAGCAGCCAAAGGGACGGTGGCGACATTCAGTACTTC
TRBJ2-3	many	TRBV7-2	-	CASRAGQLTLADTQYF	TGTGCCAGCAGGGCGGGACAGCTCACGCTAGCAGATACGCAGTATTTT
TRBJ2-1	few	TRBV15	TRBD1	CATSRKTGFEQFF	TGTGCCACCAGCAGAAAGACAGGGTTTGAGCAGTTCTTC
TRBJ2-7	many	TRBV7-8	-	CASSRERAPSYEQYF	TGTGCCAGCAGCCGAGAGCGGGCCCCCTCCTACGAGCAGTACTTC
TRBJ2-6	many	TRBV25-1	-	CASSDSGARGANVLTF	TGTGCCAGCAGTGATTCCGGGGCGAGAGGGGCCAACGTCCTGACTTTC
TRBJ2-1	many	TRBV7-3	-	CASSSQGGPINEQFF	TGTGCCAGCAGCTCCCAGGGGGGACCAATCAATGAGCAGTTCTTC
TRBJ1-5	many	TRBV12-3/TRBV12-4	TRBD1	CASSAQGKSNQPQHF	TGTGCCAGCAGTGCACAGGGGAAGAGCAATCAGCCCCAGCATTTT
TRBJ1-6	many	TRBV7-2	-	CASRNQGLDNSPLHF	TGTGCCAGCAGAAACCAGGGCCTGGATAATTCACCCCTCCACTTT
TRBJ2-3	-	TRBV4-3	TRBD2	CASSQTGGPLTDTQYF	TGCGCCAGCAGCCAAACGGGGGGGCCGCTTACAGATACGCAGTATTTT
TRBJ2-5	many	TRBV14	TRBD1	CASSQGWRKSGTAQETQYF	TGTGCCAGCAGCCAAGGATGGCGGAAGTCCGGGACAGCACAAGAGACCCAGTACTTC
TRBJ1-1	many	TRBV6-2/TRBV6-3	-	CASSYTNQGYEAFF	TGTGCCAGCAGTTACACGAATCAGGGATATGAAGCTTTCTTT
TRBJ1-2	few	TRBV11-2	-	CASRAPGRKSYGYTF	TGTGCCAGCAGGGCCCCGGGACGCAAGAGCTATGGCTACACCTTC
TRBJ2-6	few	TRBV6-5	-	CASSYGRNTGANVLTF	TGTGCCAGCAGTTATGGACGGAACACTGGGGCCAACGTCCTGACTTTC
TRBJ2-2	-	TRBV20-1	-	CSVSRNTGELFF	TGCAGTGTCAGCAGGAACACCGGGGAGCTGTTTTTT
TRBJ2-7	many	TRBV5-1	TRBD2	CASSTLAGGTPEQYF	TGCGCCAGCAGCACCCTAGCGGGAGGTACCCCCGAGCAGTACTTC
TRBJ2-1	many	TRBV6-1	TRBD2	CASSERGGSEQFF	TGTGCCAGCAGTGAAAGAGGCGGGAGTGAGCAGTTCTTC
TRBJ2-5	many	TRBV28	TRBD2	CASSLSVAGGRGTQYF	TGTGCCAGCAGTTTAAGCGTAGCGGGGGGCCGTGGGACCCAGTACTTC
TRBJ1-1	few	TRBV2	-	CASSKGTEAFF	TGTGCCAGCAGCAAGGGCACTGAAGCTTTCTTT
TRBJ2-3	many	TRBV7-9	-	CASRSVTGPDTQYF	TGTGCCAGCAGGAGCGTGACTGGGCCAGATACGCAGTATTTT
TRBJ1-1	few	TRBV28	-	CASRDPRPGARAFF	TGTGCCAGCAGGGATCCCCGGCCGGGAGCTAGAGCTTTCTTT